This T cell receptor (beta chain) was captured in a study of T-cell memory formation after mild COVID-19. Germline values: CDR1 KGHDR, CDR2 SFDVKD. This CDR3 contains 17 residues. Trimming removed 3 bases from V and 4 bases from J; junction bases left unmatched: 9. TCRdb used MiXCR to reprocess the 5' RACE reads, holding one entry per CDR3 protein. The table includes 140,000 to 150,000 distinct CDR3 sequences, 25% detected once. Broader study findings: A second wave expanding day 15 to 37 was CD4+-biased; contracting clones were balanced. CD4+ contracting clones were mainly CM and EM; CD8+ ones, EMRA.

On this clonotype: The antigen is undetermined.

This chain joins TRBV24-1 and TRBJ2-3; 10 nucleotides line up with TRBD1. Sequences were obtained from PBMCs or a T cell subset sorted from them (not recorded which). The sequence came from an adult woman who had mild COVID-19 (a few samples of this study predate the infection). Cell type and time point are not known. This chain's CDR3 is CATSDTGGTGVADTQYF. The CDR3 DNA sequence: TGTGCCACCAGTGATACCGGCGGGACAGGGGTTGCAGATACGCAGTATTTT.